Each of the 23 T cell receptor beta chains below was sequenced from the same sample in a study of neoadjuvant nivolumab and ipilimumab in lung cancer. TCRdb's copy holds only in-frame clones and misses some; the assay was immunoSEQ multiplex PCR. Of roughly 23,000 clones listed, roughly 84% are singletons. The sample consisted of peripheral blood, taken before neoadjuvant nivolumab, alone or with ipilimumab. These receptors came from an adult with non-small cell lung cancer.

V and J are TRBV18 and TRBJ2-4; D unresolved. CDR1 and CDR2 from the germline V gene are KGHSH and LQKENI. The V gene lost 1 base and the J gene lost 9 bases, with 13 bases spanning the gap. The CDR3 spans 14 residues. The DNA of the CDR3 is TGTGCCAGCTCACCACTGGCCAAATCCAGCATTCAGTACTTC. Translation: CASSPLAKSSIQYF.

The V call is TRBV5-5, the J call TRBJ1-5, with TRBD1 matching 9 bases. V gave up 4 bases and J gave up 5 bases; unmatched junction bases: 1. Germline assignment: CDR1 SGHKS and CDR2 YYEKEE (reference sequence). The length of the CDR3 is 13 residues. Here the CDR3 DNA reads TGTGCCAGCAGCAGACAGGGGGATCAGCCCCAGCATTTT. It yields the protein CASSRQGDQPQHF. The entire variable domain, with the rest obtained from reference TRBV5-5 and TRBJ1-5, is as follows: DAGVTQSPTHLIKTRGQQVTLRCSPISGHKSVSWYQQVLGQGPQFIFQYYEKEERGRGNFPDRFSARQFPNYSSELNVNALLLGDSALYLCASSRQGDQPQHFGDGTRLSIL.

The chain is built from TRBV5-1 and TRBJ1-1; possibly TRBD1 for D (5 bases). CDR1 is SGHRS and CDR2 is YFSETQ in the germline V gene. V lost 3 bases and J 2 bases, leaving 14 bases between the germline ends. The CDR3 has 15 residues. The DNA for the CDR3 is TGCGCCAGCAGCTCTTCCGGGACGGCAAACACTGAAGCTTTCTTT. Translating it yields CASSSSGTANTEAFF.

This clone turned up a few times. This chain joins TRBV5-1 and TRBJ1-3; no clear D gene. Germline V gene lookup returns CDR1 SGHRS and CDR2 YFSETQ. This CDR3 has 14 residues. V lost 0 bases to trimming and J lost 4 bases, with 8 bases between them. The CDR3 here is CASSLDSAGNTIYF. The CDR3 DNA reads as TGCGCCAGCAGCTTGGATAGTGCGGGAAACACCATATATTTT.

This clone was observed once. The chain couples TRBV4-2 to TRBJ1-1; weak D call: TRBD1 (6 bases). Germline V gene lookup returns CDR1 LGHNA and CDR2 YNFKEQ. With 4 bases removed from V and 1 base from J, the gap between germline ends came to 16 bases. The CDR3 runs to 16 residues. CDR3 region: CASSLPRGRRNTEAFF. Here the CDR3 DNA reads TGTGCCAGCAGCCTTCCCAGGGGCCGGAGGAACACTGAAGCTTTCTTT.

The V and J genes are TRBV9 and TRBJ2-7, with 11 bases fitting TRBD2. Trimming at V came to 5 bases and at J to 0 bases, leaving 4 bases not matched to a gene. Germline values: CDR1 SGDLS, CDR2 YYNGEE. The CDR3 has 15 residues. CDR3 region: CASSPSGRSSYEQYF. Written as DNA, the CDR3 is TGTGCCAGCAGTCCTAGCGGGAGGAGCTCCTACGAGCAGTACTTC.

This chain links TRBV18 with TRBJ2-1, with D perhaps matching TRBD1 or TRBD2 (5 bases each). Germline CDR1 KGHSH, CDR2 LQKENI. V was trimmed by 4 bases and J by 8 bases, leaving 18 bases between them. The CDR3 has 15 amino acids. CDR3 sequence (DNA): TGTGCCAGCTCACGGGGGAGAGCGGCATTCGATGAGCAGTTCTTC. This translates into CASSRGRAAFDEQFF.

J is TRBJ2-7 and V is TRBV7-2; 8 bases are shared with TRBD2. The CDR3 is 15 residues long. The V segment lost 1 base and the J segment 2 bases; nucleotides outside the gene matches: 4. Per the germline V gene, CDR1 is SGHTA and CDR2 is FQGNSA. The DNA of the CDR3 is TGTGCCAGCAGCTTAGGCCTAGCGGGTACCTACGAGCAGTACTTC. Amino acids: CASSLGLAGTYEQYF.

This clone was picked up one time. The V gene is TRBV11-3, the J gene TRBJ2-3, with TRBD2 as a possible D gene (6 bases). CDR1 and CDR2 (germline): SGHNT, YENEEA. CDR3 length: 14 residues. The germline V and J ends were trimmed by 1 base and 4 bases, with 9 bases remaining between them. The CDR3 DNA sequence: TGTGCCAGCAGCTTAGTTCTAGCGTCAGATACGCAGTATTTT. It codes for CASSLVLASDTQYF.

This clone was seen a handful of times. The chain links TRBV19 to TRBJ2-5; no firm D call. V was pared by 5 bases and J by 4 bases, with 5 bases between. Germline V gene data show CDR1 as LNHDA and CDR2 as SQIVND (reference sequence). The CDR3 is 11 residues long. CDR3 sequence reads: CASSVGETQYF. The CDR3 nucleotides are TGTGCCAGTAGTGTAGGAGAGACCCAGTACTTC.

The chain carries TRBV7-2 and TRBJ2-7, with D unclear. Germline CDR1 SGHTA, CDR2 FQGNSA. The CDR3 contains 14 residues. V was clipped by 2 bases and J by 4 bases, with 12 bases between them. The CDR3 DNA reads TGTGCCAGCAGCTTATCCCCGGGTCCGTACGAGCAGTACTTC. It translates to CASSLSPGPYEQYF.

This rearrangement joins TRBV7-3 to TRBJ2-3; TRBD1 agrees at 8 bases. The length of the CDR3 is 17 residues. CDR1 is SGHTA and CDR2 is FQGTGA in the germline V gene. The V segment lost 2 bases and the J segment 2 bases; nucleotides outside the gene matches: 9. CDR3 in DNA: TGTGCCAGCAGCTTACGACAGGGGCGCGGATACACAGATACGCAGTATTTT. Protein product: CASSLRQGRGYTDTQYF.

The chain carries TRBV30 and TRBJ2-7; 10 bases map to TRBD2. Germline V gene sequence: CDR1 GTSNPN, CDR2 SVGIG (reference sequence). Trimming took 6 bases from V and 7 from J; bases not matched to a gene: 18. CDR3 length equals 16 residues. CDR3 DNA: TGTGCCTGTCTTCCCCAGAGGGAGCGGGAGGGCGGAGAGCAGTACTTC. Its protein product is CACLPQREREGGEQYF.

The V and J genes are TRBV7-3 and TRBJ2-2; 7 bases agree with TRBD1. Germline values: CDR1 SGHTA, CDR2 FQGTGA. The CDR3 is 14 residues long. V shed 5 bases, J shed 5 bases, and the junction held 5 bases outside the gene matches. The CDR3 sequence: CASSPGTDTGELFF. The CDR3 coding sequence is TGTGCCAGCAGCCCCGGGACAGATACCGGGGAGCTGTTTTTT. The full variable domain, in which reference TRBV7-3 and TRBJ2-2 provide the parts outside the CDR3, is GAGVSQTPSNKVTEKGKYVELRCDPISGHTALYWYRQSLGQGPEFLIYFQGTGAADDSGLPNDRFFAVRPEGSVSTLKIQRTERGDSAVYLCASSPGTDTGELFFGEGSRLTVL.

This chain connects TRBV7-9 to TRBJ2-3, with D perhaps assigned TRBD1 or TRBD2 (7 bases each). Germline-derived CDR1 and CDR2 are SEHNR and FQNEAQ (reference sequence). The V end was cut by 7 bases, the J end by 6 bases, with 17 bases between. The CDR3 length is 14 residues. CDR3 residues: CASTQGDYRDTQYF. The CDR3 DNA follows: TGTGCCAGCACCCAGGGGGACTATCGTGATACGCAGTATTTT. Full variable domain (missing parts from reference TRBV7-9 and TRBJ2-3): DTGVSQNPRHKITKRGQNVTFRCDPISEHNRLYWYRQTLGQGPEFLTYFQNEAQLEKSRLLSDRFSAERPKGSFSTLEIQRTEQGDSAMYLCASTQGDYRDTQYFGPGTRLTVL.

V gene TRBV18 combines with J gene TRBJ2-7; D gene uncertain. CDR1 is KGHSH, CDR2 LQKENI, per germline. There are 14 residues in the CDR3. Between the trimmed V and J ends, which lost 0 bases and 5 bases, there was a span of 11 bases. CDR3 protein: CASSPPSLGDEQYF. CDR3 nucleotides: TGTGCCAGCTCACCACCGTCGCTAGGCGACGAGCAGTACTTC.

The chain couples TRBV29-1 to TRBJ2-5, with 7 nucleotides matching TRBD2. The ends lost 0 bases at V and 9 bases at J; junction bases unmatched: 13. The CDR3 has 15 residues. The germline gives CDR1 SQVTM, CDR2 ANQGSEA. The CDR3 is CSVEDLRTRTEAQYF. DNA for the CDR3: TGCAGCGTTGAAGATCTTAGGACTAGGACCGAGGCCCAGTACTTC.

The V gene is TRBV29-1, the J gene TRBJ1-2, with D hard to call. CDR1 and CDR2 (germline): SQVTM, ANQGSEA. The CDR3 contains 12 residues. Trimming removed 5 bases from V and 2 bases from J, with 9 bases in between. DNA of the CDR3: TGCAGCGTTTATACACAGAACTATGGCTACACCTTC. The encoded protein is CSVYTQNYGYTF.

The chain combines TRBV2 with TRBJ2-1, with 10 bases fitting TRBD2. V lost 5 bases, J lost 8 bases, and 9 bases stayed unmatched. There are 15 residues in the CDR3. Germline assignment: CDR1 SNHLY and CDR2 FYNNEI. Written as DNA, the CDR3 is TGTGCCAGCAGTAGGACTAGCGGTTCCATTTATGAGCAGTTCTTC. Translating gives CASSRTSGSIYEQFF.

This rearrangement joins TRBV5-4 to TRBJ1-2; perhaps TRBD1 as D (5 bases). Germline V gene lookup returns CDR1 SGHNT and CDR2 YYREEE (reference sequence). Trimming took off 4 bases at V and 6 bases at J, with 10 bases between the two ends. The CDR3 length is 12 residues. The CDR3 sequence is CASSRDLDGYTF. CDR3 nucleotides: TGTGCCAGCAGCCGGGACTTGGATGGCTACACCTTC.

V and J are TRBV30 and TRBJ2-3; 10 nucleotides agree with TRBD2. The CDR3 has 15 amino acids. The V segment lost 1 base and the J segment 2 bases; nucleotides outside the gene matches: 3. Germline V gene data show CDR1 as GTSNPN and CDR2 as SVGIG (reference sequence). CDR3 sequence (DNA): TGTGCCTGGAGTGGACTAGCGGGTATCACAGATACGCAGTATTTT. It translates to CAWSGLAGITDTQYF.

The chain has TRBV29-1 and TRBJ2-1; perhaps TRBD2 as D (6 bases). Trimming removed 5 bases from V and 3 bases from J, with 14 bases in between. The CDR3 covers 14 residues. CDR1 is SQVTM, CDR2 ANQGSEA, per germline. This CDR3 is CSVYGSFNYNEQFF. Written as DNA, the CDR3 is TGCAGCGTTTACGGGAGTTTTAACTACAATGAGCAGTTCTTC.

V and J are TRBV6-5 and TRBJ2-5; D is ambiguous. V gave up 6 bases and J gave up 4 bases, with 12 bases separating them. Looked up from germline, CDR1 is MNHEY and CDR2 is SVGAGI. The CDR3 runs to 13 residues. CDR3 sequence: CASRPTAAETQYF. In DNA form, the CDR3 reads TGTGCCAGCAGGCCGACGGCGGCAGAGACCCAGTACTTC.